The rows below give T cell receptor beta chains drawn from one sample of a study of cytomegalovirus exposure and HLA in healthy donors. Sequencing was performed with immunoSEQ multiplex PCR; in TCRdb, only in-frame clones are kept and a portion is missing. The sample holds 190,000 or so clones, about four fifths seen once. Sequencing used PBMCs. These receptors came from a male donor in good health and CMV-seropositive. CDR3s include the opening cysteine and the closing phenylalanine or tryptophan. The order of the fields is J gene, CDR3 length, D gene, V gene, clone size, CDR3 DNA, CDR3 protein. D genes are given only for firm matches. Clone size, where shown, is once, few, many, or a class for clones that have expanded.

J gene: TRBJ2-5; CDR3 length: 14; D gene: NA; V gene: TRBV7-9; clone size: few; CDR3 DNA: TGTGCCAGCAGCTTAGCGACGGGCCAAGAGACCCAGTACTTC; CDR3 protein: CASSLATGQETQYF
J gene: TRBJ2-1; CDR3 length: 18; D gene: TRBD2; V gene: TRBV7-9; clone size: once; CDR3 DNA: TGTGCCAGCAGCTTACAGACTAGCGGGAGGAGCATGTACAATGAGCAGTTCTTC; CDR3 protein: CASSLQTSGRSMYNEQFF
J gene: TRBJ2-3; CDR3 length: 16; D gene: NA; V gene: TRBV19; clone size: NA; CDR3 DNA: TGTGCCAGTAGTATAATGCCCGGGGGACGAGCAGATACGCAGTATTTT; CDR3 protein: CASSIMPGGRADTQYF
J gene: TRBJ2-3; CDR3 length: 18; D gene: TRBD2; V gene: TRBV15; clone size: NA; CDR3 DNA: TGTGCCACCAGCAGAGATACGGGAGCGGGGGGTGCGGCAGATACGCAGTATTTT; CDR3 protein: CATSRDTGAGGAADTQYF
J gene: TRBJ2-7; CDR3 length: 15; D gene: TRBD2; V gene: TRBV7-3; clone size: few; CDR3 DNA: TGTGCCAGCAGCCCAATGAGGGGAGGGCCAAAAGAGCAGTACTTC; CDR3 protein: CASSPMRGGPKEQYF
J gene: TRBJ2-5; CDR3 length: 13; D gene: TRBD2; V gene: TRBV18; clone size: once; CDR3 DNA: TGTACGCAGCGGGAGCTCTGGCAAGAGACCCAGTACTTC; CDR3 protein: CTQRELWQETQYF
J gene: TRBJ2-1; CDR3 length: 14; D gene: NA; V gene: TRBV6-5; clone size: NA; CDR3 DNA: TGTGCCAGCAGTTACTCAGGCGGCTACAATGAGCAGTTCTTC; CDR3 protein: CASSYSGGYNEQFF
J gene: TRBJ2-3; CDR3 length: 16; D gene: TRBD1; V gene: TRBV7-2; clone size: NA; CDR3 DNA: TGTGCCAGCAGCAAACCCCCGGGACAGGACACAGATACGCAGTATTTT; CDR3 protein: CASSKPPGQDTDTQYF
J gene: TRBJ1-1; CDR3 length: 14; D gene: TRBD1; V gene: TRBV5-6; clone size: NA; CDR3 DNA: TGTGCCACCCCGACAGGGGCCCTGAACACTGAAGCTTTCTTT; CDR3 protein: CATPTGALNTEAFF
J gene: TRBJ1-5; CDR3 length: 13; D gene: TRBD1; V gene: TRBV30; clone size: NA; CDR3 DNA: TGTGCCTGGAGGGGACAGTACAATCAGCCCCAGCATTTT; CDR3 protein: CAWRGQYNQPQHF
J gene: TRBJ1-2; CDR3 length: 14; D gene: NA; V gene: TRBV6-5; clone size: NA; CDR3 DNA: TGTGCCAGCAGTCGGCCGGGAGGGGGGCACGGCTACACCTTC; CDR3 protein: CASSRPGGGHGYTF
J gene: TRBJ1-2; CDR3 length: 14; D gene: NA; V gene: TRBV5-1; clone size: NA; CDR3 DNA: TGCGCCAGCAGCTCGTCACAGGGAAGTTATGGCTACACCTTC; CDR3 protein: CASSSSQGSYGYTF
J gene: TRBJ2-2; CDR3 length: 16; D gene: NA; V gene: TRBV6-6; clone size: NA; CDR3 DNA: TGTGCCAGCAGTCGTCTTTCGGGATCGAACACCGGGGAGCTGTTTTTT; CDR3 protein: CASSRLSGSNTGELFF
J gene: TRBJ2-1; CDR3 length: 16; D gene: TRBD2; V gene: TRBV19; clone size: once; CDR3 DNA: TGTGCCAGTAGTAATCCCAAGCGGGGCTCCTACAATGAGCAGTTCTTC; CDR3 protein: CASSNPKRGSYNEQFF
J gene: TRBJ2-7; CDR3 length: 15; D gene: TRBD1; V gene: TRBV6-6; clone size: once; CDR3 DNA: TGTGCCAGCAGTTACTCAAACAGGGGGGCCTACGAGCAGTACTTC; CDR3 protein: CASSYSNRGAYEQYF
J gene: TRBJ1-5; CDR3 length: 14; D gene: NA; V gene: TRBV9; clone size: NA; CDR3 DNA: TGTGCCAGCAGCGTAGTTAGGGGTCGGCAGCCCCAGCATTTT; CDR3 protein: CASSVVRGRQPQHF
J gene: TRBJ2-6; CDR3 length: 19; D gene: NA; V gene: TRBV10-3; clone size: NA; CDR3 DNA: TGTGCCATCAGTGAGGACATCTTTAGCAGGGACTCTGGGGCCAACGTCCTGACTTTC; CDR3 protein: CAISEDIFSRDSGANVLTF
J gene: TRBJ1-2; CDR3 length: 16; D gene: TRBD1; V gene: TRBV5-1; clone size: NA; CDR3 DNA: TGCGCCAGCAGCTTGGCCCGCGGACAGGGAGTCTATGGCTACACCTTC; CDR3 protein: CASSLARGQGVYGYTF
J gene: TRBJ2-1; CDR3 length: 17; D gene: TRBD2; V gene: TRBV12-5; clone size: NA; CDR3 DNA: TGTGCTAGTGGTTTGGTACAAAGCGGGAGCACCTACAATGAGCAGTTCTTC; CDR3 protein: CASGLVQSGSTYNEQFF
J gene: TRBJ1-1; CDR3 length: 16; D gene: NA; V gene: TRBV18; clone size: NA; CDR3 DNA: TGTGCCAGCTCACCAGTGCGCCAGGGGATGAACACTGAAGCTTTCTTT; CDR3 protein: CASSPVRQGMNTEAFF
J gene: TRBJ2-7; CDR3 length: 15; D gene: NA; V gene: TRBV18; clone size: NA; CDR3 DNA: TGTGCCAGCTCCCCCACTCCGAGTTCCTCCTACGAGCAGTACTTC; CDR3 protein: CASSPTPSSSYEQYF
J gene: TRBJ1-1; CDR3 length: 12; D gene: NA; V gene: TRBV28; clone size: NA; CDR3 DNA: TGTGCCAGCGGCTTAGGACGGGGTCAAGCTTTCTTT; CDR3 protein: CASGLGRGQAFF